These 28 T cell receptor beta chains came from one sample sequenced in a study of T cells after yellow fever vaccination. TCRdb reprocessed the 5' RACE reads with MiXCR, giving one entry per CDR3 protein. The sample has 620,000 or so distinct CDR3 sequences; about a sixth are singletons. This specimen was PBMCs, taken 5 days after the first yellow fever vaccination. The receptors originated from a man aged 18 to 35 who received the YFV17D yellow fever vaccine.

The CDR3 reads CASSFRIPGGNTIYF. CDR3 sequence (DNA): TGTGCCAGCAGTTTTCGGATCCCGGGAGGAAACACCATATATTTT. This rearrangement joins TRBV12-3 or TRBV12-4 to TRBJ1-3; D is undetermined. The CDR3 is 15 amino acids. The germline V and J ends were trimmed by 3 bases and 4 bases, with 13 bases remaining between them.

This clonotype was detected ten times or more. V gene TRBV12-3 or TRBV12-4 combines with J gene TRBJ2-7, with TRBD1 matching 10 bases. J gave up 0 bases and V 5 bases, and 4 bases lay outside the gene matches. The CDR3 has 15 amino acids. DNA of the CDR3: TGTGCCAGCAGTCCCGGGACAGGGGCCTCCTACGAGCAGTACTTC. Amino acid sequence: CASSPGTGASYEQYF.

This clonotype showed up just a few times. The V gene is TRBV27, the J gene TRBJ2-5, with 9 bases aligning to TRBD1. The germline CDR1 and CDR2 sequences are MNHEY and SMNVEV (reference sequence). This CDR3 region has 15 residues. After removal of 6 bases from V and 2 bases from J, the junction contained 7 bases not matched to a gene. DNA of the CDR3: TGTGCCAGCAGGGCGGGACAGGGACCACAAGAGACCCAGTACTTC. It translates to CASRAGQGPQETQYF.

This clonotype was found a few times. The chain uses TRBV18 and TRBJ1-2; D is perhaps TRBD1 (5 bases). The CDR3 is 13 residues long. Germline V gene lookup returns CDR1 KGHSH and CDR2 LQKENI. The V end lost 3 bases, the J end lost 4 bases, and 9 bases lay between the germline ends. The CDR3 reads CASSPDTTYGYTF. The CDR3 region has the DNA TGTGCCAGCTCACCGGACACTACCTATGGCTACACCTTC.

The rearrangement joins TRBV24-1 to TRBJ2-1; D is uncertain. Trimming stripped 2 bases from V and 0 bases from J, with 7 bases between. Germline lookup yields CDR1 KGHDR and CDR2 SFDVKD. This CDR3 spans 15 amino acids. The CDR3 sequence: CATSDSKLSYNEQFF. The CDR3 region has the DNA TGTGCCACCAGTGATTCAAAACTCTCCTACAATGAGCAGTTCTTC.

This clonotype was seen a few times. The genes are TRBV9 and TRBJ1-4; D remains ambiguous. The CDR3 extends over 14 amino acids. V was clipped by 3 bases and J by 7 bases, with 13 bases between them. CDR1 SGDLS and CDR2 YYNGEE come from the germline V gene. CDR3 sequence: CASSALGGGEKLFF. Here the CDR3 DNA reads TGTGCCAGCAGCGCCCTTGGAGGCGGTGAAAAACTGTTTTTT. Based on the CDR3 plus reference TRBV9 and TRBJ1-4, the full variable domain is DSGVTQTPKHLITATGQRVTLRCSPRSGDLSVYWYQQSLDQGLQFLIQYYNGEERAKGNILERFSAQQFPDLHSELNLSSLELGDSALYFCASSALGGGEKLFFGSGTQLSVL.

This clonotype occurred a few times. The genes are TRBV15 and TRBJ2-1; 10 bases are a match to TRBD1. The length of the CDR3 is 15 residues. V gave up 1 base and J gave up 6 bases; unmatched junction bases: 3. Germline CDR1 LNHNV, CDR2 YYDKDF (reference sequence). The CDR3 here is CATSRGQGASNEQFF. CDR3 DNA: TGTGCCACCAGCAGAGGACAGGGGGCCAGCAATGAGCAGTTCTTC. The whole variable domain, remainder taken from reference TRBV15 and TRBJ2-1, is DAMVIQNPRYQVTQFGKPVTLSCSQTLNHNVMYWYQQKSSQAPKLLFHYYDKDFNNEADTPDNFQSRRPNTSFCFLDIRSPGLGDTAMYLCATSRGQGASNEQFFGPGTRLTVL.

This clonotype was observed at least ten times. The chain employs TRBV19 and TRBJ1-1, with D unclear. V lost 3 bases and J lost 4, with 3 bases in between. Germline V lookup: CDR1 LNHDA, CDR2 SQIVND (reference sequence). This CDR3 contains 11 residues. CDR3 sequence (DNA): TGTGCCAGTAGTATGGGCACTGAAGCTTTCTTT. Translating gives CASSMGTEAFF.

In this sample, this clonotype turned up a few times. The chain carries TRBV9 and TRBJ2-3, with D perhaps being TRBD1 or TRBD2 (5 bases each). This CDR3 spans 14 amino acids. Germline lookup yields CDR1 SGDLS and CDR2 YYNGEE. The V and J ends lost 3 bases and 0 bases respectively, with 8 bases between them. The CDR3 sequence is CASSGRDSTDTQYF. CDR3 DNA: TGTGCCAGCAGCGGTAGGGACAGCACAGATACGCAGTATTTT.

This chain joins TRBV10-2 and TRBJ2-5; TRBD1 is a possible D gene (5 bases). Germline values: CDR1 WSHSY, CDR2 SAAADI. This CDR3 has 16 residues. V was clipped by 5 bases and J by 5 bases, with 21 bases between them. The chain's CDR3 is CASSIQSGALGETQYF. The CDR3 nucleotides read TGCGCCAGCAGTATCCAAAGTGGGGCCCTAGGGGAGACCCAGTACTTC.

A few counts support this clonotype. This chain joins TRBV12-3 or TRBV12-4 and TRBJ2-7, with 7 bases that match TRBD2. The CDR3 spans 12 residues. Trimming at V came to 3 bases and at J to 9 bases, leaving 5 bases not matched to a gene. CDR3 in DNA: TGTGCCAGCAGTTTGGGGGGAGGGTTGCAGTACTTC. Translated: CASSLGGGLQYF.

This chain connects TRBV5-5 to TRBJ1-1; possible D gene TRBD1, 5 bases. Per the germline V gene, CDR1 is SGHKS and CDR2 is YYEKEE (reference sequence). Trimming left V 0 bases short and J 11 bases short, with 11 bases between. This CDR3 is built from 12 residues. CDR3 nucleotide sequence: TGTGCCAGCAGCTTGGCCCCGGGGGTGGCTTTCTTT. This translates into CASSLAPGVAFF.

CDR3 sequence (DNA): TGTGCCAGCAGCTTAAATTACGGGACGGCAAATTCACCCCTCCACTTT. Its protein product is CASSLNYGTANSPLHF. The rearrangement joins TRBV7-2 to TRBJ1-6; D perhaps matches TRBD1 (5 bases). Germline V lookup: CDR1 SGHTA, CDR2 FQGNSA. V lost 2 bases, J lost 7 bases, and 15 bases lay in between. This CDR3 contains 16 residues.

This rearrangement joins TRBV10-3 to TRBJ1-1, with TRBD1 matching over 7 bases. CDR3 length: 13 residues. V was pared by 6 bases and J by 3 bases, with 4 bases of the junction left unmatched. Germline CDR1 reads ENHRY; CDR2 reads SYGVKD. The CDR3 nucleotides read TGTGCCATCAGGACAGGGATGGACACTGAAGCTTTCTTT. Encoded protein: CAIRTGMDTEAFF.

In this sample, this clonotype turned up a few times. The V call is TRBV4-3, the J call TRBJ2-3; 10 nucleotides agree with TRBD2. Germline-derived CDR1 and CDR2 are LGHNA and YSLEER. Losses at the gene ends were 4 bases for V and 7 bases for J; bases not matched to a gene: 8. CDR3 length: 15 residues. The CDR3 spells CASSPSGGPMNTQYF. CDR3 nucleotide sequence: TGCGCCAGCAGCCCTAGCGGGGGCCCCATGAATACGCAGTATTTT.

V gene TRBV7-6 combines with J gene TRBJ2-5; 15 bases match TRBD2. The J segment lost 3 bases and the V segment lost 5 bases, leaving 13 bases of the junction unmatched. The V gene's germline CDR1 is SGHVS and CDR2 FNYEAQ. CDR3 size: 19 residues. The CDR3 loop is CASSLIGTSGGYGEETQYF. Here the CDR3 DNA reads TGTGCCAGCAGCCTAATCGGGACTAGCGGGGGGTACGGGGAAGAGACCCAGTACTTC.

This clonotype was observed a few times. This rearrangement joins TRBV6-2 or TRBV6-3 to TRBJ2-3; D is possibly TRBD1 (5 bases). CDR3 size: 15 residues. The germline V and J ends were trimmed by 5 bases and 5 bases, with 17 bases remaining between them. The germline CDR1 and CDR2 sequences are MNHEY and SVGEGT. CDR3 nucleotides: TGTGCCAGCAGTCCCCCAAAGGGGCCCGTAGATACGCAGTATTTT. Protein: CASSPPKGPVDTQYF.

The genes are TRBV7-9 and TRBJ2-7, with 10 nucleotides matching TRBD1. The CDR3 sequence is 16 residues long. Trimming cost V 1 base and J 4 bases; bases outside gene matches: 7. Germline CDR1 and CDR2: SEHNR and FQNEAQ (reference sequence). The CDR3 nucleotides are TGTGCCAGCAGCTTAGGACCCGGGACAGGGGAGTACGAGCAGTACTTC. This encodes CASSLGPGTGEYEQYF.

This chain joins TRBV2 and TRBJ1-4, with D perhaps matching TRBD1 (5 bases). V lost 6 bases and J lost 6, with 11 bases in between. Germline V lookup: CDR1 SNHLY, CDR2 FYNNEI. The CDR3 length is 13 residues. The CDR3 DNA is TGTGCCAGCAGGGTCAGGGCGGATGAAAAACTGTTTTTT. Protein product: CASRVRADEKLFF.

This chain uses TRBV5-1 with TRBJ2-1; D might be TRBD2 (5 bases). The V end was cut by 1 base, the J end by 10 bases, with 21 bases between. CDR1 is SGHRS and CDR2 is YFSETQ in the germline V gene. The CDR3 is made up of 16 amino acids. The CDR3 reads CASSLSGDYGIKEQFF. For the CDR3, the DNA is TGCGCCAGCAGCTTGAGTGGTGACTACGGGATTAAAGAGCAGTTCTTC.

V and J are TRBV7-2 and TRBJ1-1; TRBD1 aligns across 8 bases. The CDR3 sequence is 14 residues long. V dropped 4 bases and J dropped 4; count of bases not matched to a gene: 5. Per the germline V gene, CDR1 is SGHTA and CDR2 is FQGNSA. CDR3 DNA sequence: TGTGCCAGCAGCTCCCAGGGGGCGGTCACTGAAGCTTTCTTT. Residues: CASSSQGAVTEAFF. Looking up the rest from reference TRBV7-2 and TRBJ1-1 gives the full variable domain: GAGVSQSPSNKVTEKGKDVELRCDPISGHTALYWYRQSLGQGLEFLIYFQGNSAPDKSGLPSDRFSAERTGGSVSTLTIQRTQQEDSAVYLCASSSQGAVTEAFFGQGTRLTVV.

DNA of the CDR3: TGTGCCAGCAGTTTCCTAGCGGGGCGCACAGATACGCAGTATTTT. It encodes CASSFLAGRTDTQYF. The chain joins TRBV12-3 or TRBV12-4 to TRBJ2-3; 9 nucleotides agree with TRBD2. The CDR3 spans 15 residues. Losses at the gene ends were 3 bases for V and 1 base for J; bases not matched to a gene: 2.

The chain links TRBV24-1 to TRBJ1-4; a possible D gene is TRBD1 (6 bases). The V gene lost 0 bases and the J gene lost 2 bases, with 6 bases spanning the gap. The CDR3 is made up of 15 amino acids. The germline gives CDR1 KGHDR, CDR2 SFDVKD. In DNA, the CDR3 is TGTGCCACCAGTGATTTGAGGGGGACTAATGAAAAACTGTTTTTT. Amino acids: CATSDLRGTNEKLFF.

The rearrangement links TRBV7-3 to TRBJ2-2; no clear D gene. V was cut by 3 bases and J by 5 bases, with 10 bases left in between. This CDR3 spans 14 amino acids. From germline, CDR1 is SGHTA and CDR2 FQGTGA. CDR3 loop: CASSLTSLTGELFF. The CDR3 DNA reads TGTGCCAGCAGCTTGACGTCTCTAACCGGGGAGCTGTTTTTT.

This sequence joins TRBV15 and TRBJ1-5; D is undetermined. The CDR3 runs 13 residues. Trimming stripped 3 bases from V and 8 bases from J, with 11 bases between. CDR1 and CDR2 from the germline V gene are LNHNV and YYDKDF (reference sequence). The CDR3 DNA is TGTGCCACCAGCAGGGGCCGGGTAGAGCCCCAGCATTTT. The encoded protein is CATSRGRVEPQHF.

This clonotype was observed a few times. The V gene is TRBV19, the J gene TRBJ2-1, with 9 bases identical to TRBD2. The CDR3 length is 13 residues. The J segment lost 5 bases and the V segment lost 7 bases, leaving 3 bases of the junction unmatched. CDR1 and CDR2 from the germline V gene are LNHDA and SQIVND (reference sequence). The CDR3: CASMLAGNNEQFF. The CDR3 DNA sequence: TGTGCCAGTATGCTAGCGGGGAACAATGAGCAGTTCTTC.

This chain uses TRBV12-3 or TRBV12-4 with TRBJ2-5; D call uncertain. The CDR3 spans 14 residues. The germline V and J ends were trimmed by 7 bases and 0 bases, with 12 bases remaining between them. CDR3 loop: CASTRPQYQETQYF. For the CDR3, the DNA is TGTGCCAGCACAAGGCCCCAGTACCAAGAGACCCAGTACTTC.

The CDR3 bases are TGTGCCAGTAGTACGACTAGCGGGGTGGGAGATACGCAGTATTTT. Its translation: CASSTTSGVGDTQYF. The chain combines TRBV19 with TRBJ2-3; TRBD2 matches 11 bases. The CDR3 is made up of 15 amino acids. Germline CDR1 reads LNHDA; CDR2 reads SQIVND (reference sequence). J gave up 5 bases and V 4 bases, and 5 bases lay outside the gene matches.